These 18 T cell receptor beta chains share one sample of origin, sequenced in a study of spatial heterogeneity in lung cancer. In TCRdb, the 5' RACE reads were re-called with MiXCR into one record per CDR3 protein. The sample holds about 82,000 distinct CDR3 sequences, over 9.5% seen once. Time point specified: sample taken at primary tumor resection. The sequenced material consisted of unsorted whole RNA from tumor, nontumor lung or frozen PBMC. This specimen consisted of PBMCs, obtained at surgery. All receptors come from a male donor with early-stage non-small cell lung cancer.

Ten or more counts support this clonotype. The CDR3 bases are TGCAGTGCTCGAAACAGGGCTTCGAACACCGGGGAGCTGTTTTTT. It is translated as CSARNRASNTGELFF. This sequence joins TRBV20-1 and TRBJ2-2, with D possibly TRBD1 on 6 matching bases. V was clipped by 5 bases and J by 0 bases, with 13 bases between them. Germline loops: CDR1 DFQATT, CDR2 SNEGSKA (reference sequence). The CDR3 is made up of 15 amino acids.

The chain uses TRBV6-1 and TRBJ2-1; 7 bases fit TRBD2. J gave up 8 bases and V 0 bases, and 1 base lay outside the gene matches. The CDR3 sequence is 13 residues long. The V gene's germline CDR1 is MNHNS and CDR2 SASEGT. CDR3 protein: CASSEAREDEQFF. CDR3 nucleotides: TGTGCCAGCAGTGAAGCCCGGGAGGATGAGCAGTTCTTC.

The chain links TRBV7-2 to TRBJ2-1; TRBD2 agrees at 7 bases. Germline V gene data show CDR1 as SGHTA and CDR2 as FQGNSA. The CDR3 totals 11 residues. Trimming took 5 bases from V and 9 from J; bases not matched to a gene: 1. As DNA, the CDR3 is TGTGCCAGCAGCCGGGAGGCTGAGCAGTTCTTC. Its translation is CASSREAEQFF.

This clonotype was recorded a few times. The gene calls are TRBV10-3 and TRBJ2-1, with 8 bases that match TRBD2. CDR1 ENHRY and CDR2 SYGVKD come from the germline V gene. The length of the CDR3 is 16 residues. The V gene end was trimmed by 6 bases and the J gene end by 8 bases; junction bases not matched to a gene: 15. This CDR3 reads CAISPRSGGPGDEQFF. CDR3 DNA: TGTGCCATCAGCCCGAGGAGCGGGGGCCCTGGGGATGAGCAGTTCTTC.

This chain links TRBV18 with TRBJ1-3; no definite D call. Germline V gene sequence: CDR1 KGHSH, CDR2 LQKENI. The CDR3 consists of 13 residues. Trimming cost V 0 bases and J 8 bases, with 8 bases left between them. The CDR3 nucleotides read TGTGCCAGCTCACCACCGTCGGGAGACACCATATATTTT. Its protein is CASSPPSGDTIYF.

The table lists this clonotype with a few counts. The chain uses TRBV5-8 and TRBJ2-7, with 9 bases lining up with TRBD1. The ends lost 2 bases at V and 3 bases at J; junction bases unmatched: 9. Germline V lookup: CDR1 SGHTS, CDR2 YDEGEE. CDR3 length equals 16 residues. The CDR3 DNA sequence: TGTGCCAGCAGCTTTGAACCGGGACAGGGATACTACGAGCAGTACTTC. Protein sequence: CASSFEPGQGYYEQYF.

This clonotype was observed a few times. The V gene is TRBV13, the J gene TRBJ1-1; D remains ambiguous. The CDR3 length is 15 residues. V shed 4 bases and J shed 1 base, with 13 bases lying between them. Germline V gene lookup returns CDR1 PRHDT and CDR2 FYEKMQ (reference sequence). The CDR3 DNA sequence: TGTGCCAGCAGCTCTTGGGAAGGTCGGAACACTGAAGCTTTCTTT. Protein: CASSSWEGRNTEAFF.

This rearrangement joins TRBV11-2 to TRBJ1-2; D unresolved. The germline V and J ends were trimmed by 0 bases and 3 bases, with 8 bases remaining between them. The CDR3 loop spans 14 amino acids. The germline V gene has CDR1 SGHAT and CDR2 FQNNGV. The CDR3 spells CASSLDDTYYGYTF. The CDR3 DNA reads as TGTGCCAGCAGCTTAGATGACACGTACTATGGCTACACCTTC.

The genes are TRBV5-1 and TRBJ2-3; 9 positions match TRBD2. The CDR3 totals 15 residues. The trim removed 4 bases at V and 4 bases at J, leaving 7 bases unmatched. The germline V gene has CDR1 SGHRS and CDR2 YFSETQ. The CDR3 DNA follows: TGCGCCAGCAGCCCAATGAGCGGGAGGTCAGATACGCAGTATTTT. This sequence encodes CASSPMSGRSDTQYF.

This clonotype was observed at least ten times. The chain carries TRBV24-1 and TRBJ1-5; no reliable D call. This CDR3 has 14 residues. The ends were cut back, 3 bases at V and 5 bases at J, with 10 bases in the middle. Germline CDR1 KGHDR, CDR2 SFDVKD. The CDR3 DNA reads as TGTGCCACCAGTGATGTGGGGAACGATCAGCCCCAGCATTTT. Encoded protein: CATSDVGNDQPQHF.

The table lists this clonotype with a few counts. CDR3 DNA sequence: TGCGCCAGCAGTCAACTACTAGCGGGGGGGAGCAAAAACATTCAGTACTTC. Amino acid sequence: CASSQLLAGGSKNIQYF. The chain couples TRBV23-1 to TRBJ2-4; 13 bases map to TRBD2. TRBV23-1 falls under the ORF class, with uncertain function. The V segment lost 2 bases and the J segment 3 bases; nucleotides outside the gene matches: 4. The CDR3 totals 17 residues.

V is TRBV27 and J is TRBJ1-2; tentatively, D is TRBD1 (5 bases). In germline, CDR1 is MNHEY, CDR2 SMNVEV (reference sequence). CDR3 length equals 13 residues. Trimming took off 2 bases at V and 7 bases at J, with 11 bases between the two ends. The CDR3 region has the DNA TGTGCCAGCAGTTTAAACAGGCTCTCTGGCTACACCTTC. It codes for CASSLNRLSGYTF.

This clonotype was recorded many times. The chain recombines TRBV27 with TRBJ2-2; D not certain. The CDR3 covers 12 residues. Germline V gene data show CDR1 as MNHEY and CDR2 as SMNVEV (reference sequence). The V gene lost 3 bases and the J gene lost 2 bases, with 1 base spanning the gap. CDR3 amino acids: CASSFNTGELFF. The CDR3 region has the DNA TGTGCCAGCAGTTTTAACACCGGGGAGCTGTTTTTT.

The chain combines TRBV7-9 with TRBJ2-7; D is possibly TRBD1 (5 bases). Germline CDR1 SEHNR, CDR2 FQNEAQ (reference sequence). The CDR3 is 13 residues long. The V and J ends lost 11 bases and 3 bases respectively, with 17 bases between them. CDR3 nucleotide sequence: TGTGCCGGCCAAAGAGCAGACAGCTACGAGCAGTACTTC. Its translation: CAGQRADSYEQYF.

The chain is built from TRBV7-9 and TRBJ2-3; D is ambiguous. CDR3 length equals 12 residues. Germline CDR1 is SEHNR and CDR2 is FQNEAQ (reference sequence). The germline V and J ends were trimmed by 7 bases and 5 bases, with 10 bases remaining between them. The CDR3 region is CASTLKGDTQYF. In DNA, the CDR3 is TGTGCCAGCACCTTGAAGGGAGATACGCAGTATTTT.

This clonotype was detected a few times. In nucleotides, the CDR3 is TGTGCCAGCAGCAGCCGGGACACCACAACCTATAATTCACCCCTCCACTTT. Amino acid sequence: CASSSRDTTTYNSPLHF. The J gene is TRBJ1-6, the V gene TRBV5-6, with D possibly being TRBD1 (6 bases). V was shortened by 4 bases and J by 2 bases, with 16 bases between the two germline ends. The CDR3 runs to 17 residues. In germline, CDR1 is SGHDT, CDR2 YYEEEE.

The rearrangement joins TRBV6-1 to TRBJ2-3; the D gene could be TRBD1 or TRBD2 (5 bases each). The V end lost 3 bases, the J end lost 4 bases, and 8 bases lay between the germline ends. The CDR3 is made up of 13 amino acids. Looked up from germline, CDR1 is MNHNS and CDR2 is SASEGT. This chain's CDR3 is CASSDWGSDTQYF. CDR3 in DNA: TGTGCCAGCAGTGATTGGGGGTCAGATACGCAGTATTTT.

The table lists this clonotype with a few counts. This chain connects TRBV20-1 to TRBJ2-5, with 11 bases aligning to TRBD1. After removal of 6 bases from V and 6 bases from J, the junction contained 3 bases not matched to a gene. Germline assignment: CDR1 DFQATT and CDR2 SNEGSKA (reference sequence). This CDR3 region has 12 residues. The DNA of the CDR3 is TGCAGTGCCATGGACAGGGGGCAGACCCAGTACTTC. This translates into CSAMDRGQTQYF.